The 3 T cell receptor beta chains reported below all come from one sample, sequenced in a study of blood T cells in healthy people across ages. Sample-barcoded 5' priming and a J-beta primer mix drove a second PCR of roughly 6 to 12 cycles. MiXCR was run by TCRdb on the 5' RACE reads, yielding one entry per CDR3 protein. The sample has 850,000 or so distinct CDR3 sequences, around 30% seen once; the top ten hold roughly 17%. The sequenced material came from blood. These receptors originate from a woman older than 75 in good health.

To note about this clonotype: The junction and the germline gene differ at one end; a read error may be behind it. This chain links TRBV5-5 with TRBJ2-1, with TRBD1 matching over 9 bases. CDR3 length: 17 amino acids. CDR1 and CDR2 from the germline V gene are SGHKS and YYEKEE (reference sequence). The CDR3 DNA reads TGTGTCAGCAGCTCGTTGGGGACAGGGAGCTCCTACAATGAGCAGTTCTTC. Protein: CVSSSLGTGSSYNEQFF.

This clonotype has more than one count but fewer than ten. The CDR3 DNA follows: TGCGCCAGCAGCTTGGCGAGGGCACAGGTTAAATCAGATACGCAGTATTTT. As protein: CASSLARAQVKSDTQYF. V gene TRBV5-1 combines with J gene TRBJ2-3; D may be TRBD1 or TRBD2 (5 bases each). This CDR3 spans 17 amino acids. Trimming removed 0 bases at V and 4 bases at J, with 18 bases between. Per the germline V gene, CDR1 is SGHRS and CDR2 is YFSETQ.

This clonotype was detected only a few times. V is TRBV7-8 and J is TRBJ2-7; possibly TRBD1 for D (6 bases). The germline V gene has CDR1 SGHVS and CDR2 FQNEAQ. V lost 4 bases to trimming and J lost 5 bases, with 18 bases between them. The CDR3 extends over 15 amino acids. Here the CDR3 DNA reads TGTGCCAGCAGCTCCCCCGCGCAGGGGAGCCACGAGCAGTACTTC. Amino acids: CASSSPAQGSHEQYF.